This TCR beta chain is drawn from a study of T cell responses to AZD1222 COVID-19 vaccine. Study as a whole: Analysis merged second doses at about 4 or about 12 weeks.

Study findings and constraints: Vaccine-associated CD4 TCRs ranged over spike, dominating at 160-218 and 743-854. Repertoire samples came only from after the peak T cell response.

Turning to this clone: Its specificity is not known.

Germline assignment: CDR1 SEHNR and CDR2 FQNEAQ (reference sequence). This CDR3 is built from 16 residues. The trim removed 6 bases at V and 6 bases at J, leaving 14 bases unmatched. Data came from immunoSEQ multiplex PCR; TCRdb stores just in-frame clones and leaves some out. The data hold about 150,000 clones, with 94% observed a single time. V is TRBV7-9 and J is TRBJ2-3; 8 bases are shared with TRBD1. The source of this sequence is an adult in good health. The input for sequencing was peripheral blood, taken on day 0 of AZD1222 vaccination. The DNA of the CDR3 is TGTGCCAGCAGACCGCATGCGACAGGGGACCGGGATACGCAGTATTTT. It specifies CASRPHATGDRDTQYF.